This is a list of T cell receptor beta chains from one sample in a study of cytomegalovirus exposure and HLA in healthy donors. The data were produced by immunoSEQ multiplex PCR, yet TCRdb's version contains in-frame clones alone and is incomplete. The table shows about 110,000 clones, with more than 60% occurring only once. Sequencing was performed on PBMCs. Every receptor here comes from a man younger than 40 in good health and CMV-seropositive. Each CDR3 is given with its conserved first and last residue. The D gene is left open where the match is weak. The size of a clone is reported for some rows only, either as once, few or many, or as a class for expanded clones.

d_call: .
clone_size: .
v_call: TRBV27
cdr3_length: 15
j_call: TRBJ2-1
cdr3_nt: TGTGCCAGCACCTCAGACCTAGACTCCTACAATGAGCAGTTCTTC
cdr3_aa: CASTSDLDSYNEQFF

d_call: .
clone_size: .
v_call: TRBV19
cdr3_length: 12
j_call: TRBJ1-1
cdr3_nt: TGTGCCAGCAGATCCAAGAACACTGAAGCTTTCTTT
cdr3_aa: CASRSKNTEAFF

d_call: .
clone_size: .
v_call: TRBV5-1
cdr3_length: 16
j_call: TRBJ1-1
cdr3_nt: TGCGCCAGCAGCTTGGTCGGGGGGATCATGAACACTGAAGCTTTCTTT
cdr3_aa: CASSLVGGIMNTEAFF

d_call: .
clone_size: .
v_call: TRBV7-9
cdr3_length: 13
j_call: TRBJ1-2
cdr3_nt: TGTGCCAGCGTAACAGATTTTAACTATGGCTACACCTTC
cdr3_aa: CASVTDFNYGYTF

d_call: .
clone_size: .
v_call: TRBV29-1
cdr3_length: 12
j_call: TRBJ2-5
cdr3_nt: TGCAGCGGGATAGGGGGAGCGGAGACCCAGTACTTC
cdr3_aa: CSGIGGAETQYF

d_call: .
clone_size: .
v_call: TRBV7-2
cdr3_length: 14
j_call: TRBJ2-7
cdr3_nt: TGTGCCAGCAGCTTAGTCGCAGGGTCTTACGAGCAGTACTTC
cdr3_aa: CASSLVAGSYEQYF

d_call: .
clone_size: .
v_call: TRBV19
cdr3_length: 14
j_call: TRBJ2-1
cdr3_nt: TGTGCCAGTAGTATAGCGGGGGGCAGGAATGAGCAGTTCTTC
cdr3_aa: CASSIAGGRNEQFF

d_call: .
clone_size: .
v_call: TRBV27
cdr3_length: 18
j_call: TRBJ2-7
cdr3_nt: TGTGCCAGCAGCAATAAACCACCTGGAATAGCAATTATGTACGAGCAGTACTTC
cdr3_aa: CASSNKPPGIAIMYEQYF

d_call: .
clone_size: few
v_call: TRBV14
cdr3_length: 14
j_call: TRBJ1-6
cdr3_nt: TGTGCCAGCAGCTCCCGGGAGTTTGATTCACCCCTCCACTTT
cdr3_aa: CASSSREFDSPLHF

d_call: TRBD2
clone_size: .
v_call: TRBV9
cdr3_length: 16
j_call: TRBJ2-2
cdr3_nt: TGTGCCAGCAGCGTAGGCTCAGCGGGGGGGGGCCGGGAGCTGTTTTTT
cdr3_aa: CASSVGSAGGGRELFF

d_call: TRBD1
clone_size: once
v_call: TRBV5-1
cdr3_length: 19
j_call: TRBJ2-6
cdr3_nt: TGCGCCAGCAGCTTGGTCCCCGGGACAGGCTTCTCTGGGGCCAACGTCCTGACTTTC
cdr3_aa: CASSLVPGTGFSGANVLTF

d_call: TRBD1
clone_size: .
v_call: TRBV5-6
cdr3_length: 16
j_call: TRBJ1-3
cdr3_nt: TGTGCCAGCAGCGAACCGGGACAGGGGACTGGAAACACCATATATTTT
cdr3_aa: CASSEPGQGTGNTIYF

d_call: TRBD1
clone_size: .
v_call: TRBV2
cdr3_length: 17
j_call: TRBJ2-7
cdr3_nt: TGTGCCAGCAGTGGTCTGATACCGGGACAGCCTACCTACGAGCAGTACTTC
cdr3_aa: CASSGLIPGQPTYEQYF

d_call: .
clone_size: once
v_call: TRBV5-6
cdr3_length: 13
j_call: TRBJ2-5
cdr3_nt: TGTGCCGGCCATCGACAGAACCAAGAGACCCAGTACTTC
cdr3_aa: CAGHRQNQETQYF

d_call: .
clone_size: .
v_call: TRBV19
cdr3_length: 17
j_call: TRBJ1-5
cdr3_nt: TGTGCCAGTAGTATACGCCCCCTGGGCACTGATAATCAGCCCCAGCATTTT
cdr3_aa: CASSIRPLGTDNQPQHF

d_call: TRBD1
clone_size: .
v_call: TRBV28
cdr3_length: 15
j_call: TRBJ1-2
cdr3_nt: TGTGCCAGCAGTCCAGGGGACAGATGGGACTATGGCTACACCTTC
cdr3_aa: CASSPGDRWDYGYTF

d_call: TRBD1
clone_size: .
v_call: TRBV2
cdr3_length: 14
j_call: TRBJ2-1
cdr3_nt: TGTGCCAGCACGGACAGGGGGCCTTACAATGAGCAGTTCTTC
cdr3_aa: CASTDRGPYNEQFF

d_call: .
clone_size: .
v_call: TRBV10-2
cdr3_length: 15
j_call: TRBJ1-2
cdr3_nt: TGCGCCAGCAGTTCCCAGGGGTTCCTTAACTATGGCTACACCTTC
cdr3_aa: CASSSQGFLNYGYTF

d_call: .
clone_size: .
v_call: TRBV4-1
cdr3_length: 14
j_call: TRBJ2-5
cdr3_nt: TGCGCCAGCAGCCAAGTAGAGGCTCAAGAGACCCAGTACTTC
cdr3_aa: CASSQVEAQETQYF

d_call: .
clone_size: .
v_call: TRBV7-9
cdr3_length: 12
j_call: TRBJ2-2
cdr3_nt: TGTGCCAGCAGCTTACGGGTCGGGGAGCTGTTTTTT
cdr3_aa: CASSLRVGELFF

d_call: .
clone_size: .
v_call: TRBV2
cdr3_length: 18
j_call: TRBJ2-5
cdr3_nt: TGTGCCAGCGAGAACCCTATTTGGATAGGAGGCCACCAAGAGACCCAGTACTTC
cdr3_aa: CASENPIWIGGHQETQYF

d_call: .
clone_size: once
v_call: TRBV19
cdr3_length: 14
j_call: TRBJ2-5
cdr3_nt: TGTGCCAGTAGTATTGTAGGGGATGGCGAGACCCAGTACTTC
cdr3_aa: CASSIVGDGETQYF

d_call: .
clone_size: .
v_call: TRBV4-1
cdr3_length: 16
j_call: TRBJ2-5
cdr3_nt: TGCGCCAGCAGCCAGAGGGGCGGGGCCCCCCCGGAGACCCAGTACTTC
cdr3_aa: CASSQRGGAPPETQYF

d_call: TRBD1
clone_size: .
v_call: TRBV11-2
cdr3_length: 15
j_call: TRBJ1-6
cdr3_nt: TGTGCCAGCAGACCTATAACAGGGGATACTTCACCCCTCCACTTT
cdr3_aa: CASRPITGDTSPLHF

d_call: TRBD1
clone_size: .
v_call: TRBV5-1
cdr3_length: 15
j_call: TRBJ1-1
cdr3_nt: TGCGCCAGCAGCTTTGGACAGGCGAAGGGGTCTGAAGCTTTCTTT
cdr3_aa: CASSFGQAKGSEAFF

d_call: .
clone_size: .
v_call: TRBV7-9
cdr3_length: 17
j_call: TRBJ2-2
cdr3_nt: TGTGCCAGCAGCTCTCCCGCCGGGACATCGAACACCGGGGAGCTGTTTTTT
cdr3_aa: CASSSPAGTSNTGELFF

d_call: .
clone_size: .
v_call: TRBV5-1
cdr3_length: 15
j_call: TRBJ1-2
cdr3_nt: TGCGCCAGCAGCTTGGCGATTGGAGCTAACTATGGCTACACCTTC
cdr3_aa: CASSLAIGANYGYTF

d_call: TRBD2
clone_size: .
v_call: TRBV30
cdr3_length: 17
j_call: TRBJ2-5
cdr3_nt: TGTGCCTGGAGCCATCCTTTCCTAGCGGGGGGCGGGGAGACCCAGTACTTC
cdr3_aa: CAWSHPFLAGGGETQYF

d_call: .
clone_size: .
v_call: TRBV5-1
cdr3_length: 13
j_call: TRBJ2-5
cdr3_nt: TGCGCCAGCAGCTTGAACACCCGAGAGACCCAGTACTTC
cdr3_aa: CASSLNTRETQYF